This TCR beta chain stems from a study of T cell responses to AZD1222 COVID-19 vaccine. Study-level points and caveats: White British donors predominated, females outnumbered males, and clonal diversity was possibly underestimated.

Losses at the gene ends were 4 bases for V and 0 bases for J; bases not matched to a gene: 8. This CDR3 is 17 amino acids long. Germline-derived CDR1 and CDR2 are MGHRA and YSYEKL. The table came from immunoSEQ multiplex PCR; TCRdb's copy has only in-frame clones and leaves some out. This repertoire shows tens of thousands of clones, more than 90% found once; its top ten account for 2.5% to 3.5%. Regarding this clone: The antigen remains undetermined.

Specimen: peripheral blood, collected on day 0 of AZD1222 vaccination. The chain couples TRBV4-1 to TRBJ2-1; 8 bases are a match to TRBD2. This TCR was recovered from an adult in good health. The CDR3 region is CASSRKTSADSYNEQFF. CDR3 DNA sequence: TGCGCCAGCAGCCGTAAGACTAGCGCAGACTCCTACAATGAGCAGTTCTTC.